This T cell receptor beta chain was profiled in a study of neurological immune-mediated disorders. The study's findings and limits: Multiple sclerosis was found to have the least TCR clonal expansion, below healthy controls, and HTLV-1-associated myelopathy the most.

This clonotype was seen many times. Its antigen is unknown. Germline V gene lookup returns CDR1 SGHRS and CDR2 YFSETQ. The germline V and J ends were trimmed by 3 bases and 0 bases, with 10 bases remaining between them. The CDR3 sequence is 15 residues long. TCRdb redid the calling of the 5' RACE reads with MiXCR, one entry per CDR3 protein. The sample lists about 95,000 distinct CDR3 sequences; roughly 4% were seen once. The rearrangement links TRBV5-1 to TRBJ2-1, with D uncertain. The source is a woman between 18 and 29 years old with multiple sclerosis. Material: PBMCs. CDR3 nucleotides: TGCGCCAGCAGCTCTGACATCCGCTCCTACAATGAGCAGTTCTTC. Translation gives CASSSDIRSYNEQFF. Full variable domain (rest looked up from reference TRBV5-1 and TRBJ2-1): KAGVTQTPRYLIKTRGQQVTLSCSPISGHRSVSWYQQTPGQGLQFLFEYFSETQRNKGNFPGRFSGRQFSNSRSEMNVSTLELGDSALYLCASSSDIRSYNEQFFGPGTRLTVL.